The 14 T cell receptor beta chains below were found in one sample sequenced in a study of blood T cell repertoires in COVID-19. Libraries were prepared by immunoSEQ multiplex PCR; TCRdb keeps only in-frame clonotypes and omits some of them. The data hold about 250,000 clones, with approximately 90% observed a single time. The source material was peripheral blood. The receptors here all came from a young woman with COVID-19, enrolled during active disease.

Here the CDR3 reads CASSQRQGAGNYGYTF. The CDR3 DNA follows: TGTGCCAGCAGCCAAAGACAGGGGGCAGGTAACTATGGCTACACCTTC. The chain is built from TRBV9 and TRBJ1-2; TRBD1 matches at 10 bases. V was clipped by 4 bases and J by 1 base; unmatched bases: 7. Germline V gives CDR1 SGDLS, CDR2 YYNGEE. The CDR3 spans 16 residues. Combining the CDR3 with reference TRBV9 and TRBJ1-2 gives the whole variable domain DSGVTQTPKHLITATGQRVTLRCSPRSGDLSVYWYQQSLDQGLQFLIQYYNGEERAKGNILERFSAQQFPDLHSELNLSSLELGDSALYFCASSQRQGAGNYGYTFGSGTRLTVV.

V and J are TRBV6-5 and TRBJ1-1; no firm D call. Between the trimmed V and J ends, which lost 2 bases and 1 base, there was a span of 11 bases. The germline gives CDR1 MNHEY, CDR2 SVGAGI. This CDR3 spans 15 amino acids. The CDR3 bases are TGTGCCAGCAGTTACGCCTTTAGTTGGAACACTGAAGCTTTCTTT. Translating gives CASSYAFSWNTEAFF.

The chain is built from TRBV9 and TRBJ2-1; 7 bases fit TRBD1. The trim removed 1 base at V and 5 bases at J, leaving 0 bases unmatched. CDR3 size: 13 residues. Germline lookup yields CDR1 SGDLS and CDR2 YYNGEE. The CDR3 here is CASSVQGDNEQFF. Here the CDR3 DNA reads TGTGCCAGCAGCGTACAGGGGGACAATGAGCAGTTCTTC.

The chain employs TRBV7-2 and TRBJ1-3; no reliable D call. V lost 4 bases, J lost 2 bases, and 15 bases lay in between. The CDR3 sequence is 16 residues long. The germline CDR1 and CDR2 sequences are SGHTA and FQGNSA. CDR3 nucleotides: TGTGCCAGCAGCTCAAGCCTGGCAGGAACTGGAAACACCATATATTTT. This gives the protein CASSSSLAGTGNTIYF.

V usage is TRBV19 and J usage is TRBJ1-3, with D unclear. V shed 2 bases and J shed 2 bases, with 7 bases lying between them. Looked up from germline, CDR1 is LNHDA and CDR2 is SQIVND (reference sequence). CDR3 length: 14 amino acids. CDR3 in amino acids: CASSIQETGNTIYF. In DNA, the CDR3 is TGTGCCAGTAGTATACAGGAAACTGGAAACACCATATATTTT.

The chain links TRBV7-2 to TRBJ2-1; 9 bases agree with TRBD2. This CDR3 has 16 residues. Unmatched junction bases numbered 7, after V lost 1 base and J lost 6 bases. The germline CDR1 and CDR2 sequences are SGHTA and FQGNSA. In nucleotides, the CDR3 is TGTGCCAGCAGCTTAGGGGGTAGCGGGAGTGTCAATGAGCAGTTCTTC. This gives the protein CASSLGGSGSVNEQFF. Looking up the rest from reference TRBV7-2 and TRBJ2-1 gives the full variable domain: GAGVSQSPSNKVTEKGKDVELRCDPISGHTALYWYRQSLGQGLEFLIYFQGNSAPDKSGLPSDRFSAERTGGSVSTLTIQRTQQEDSAVYLCASSLGGSGSVNEQFFGPGTRLTVL.

The rearrangement uses TRBV28 and TRBJ2-6; possibly TRBD1 for D (7 bases). CDR3 length: 17 amino acids. V lost 2 bases and J 1 base, leaving 12 bases between the germline ends. Germline V gene data show CDR1 as MDHEN and CDR2 as SYDVKM. CDR3 sequence: CASSLQGEVSGANVLTF. The CDR3 nucleotides read TGTGCCAGCAGTTTACAGGGGGAGGTTTCTGGGGCCAACGTCCTGACTTTC.

The chain employs TRBV6-5 and TRBJ2-1, with D hard to call. Germline CDR1 reads MNHEY; CDR2 reads SVGAGI. The CDR3 is made up of 13 amino acids. The V gene lost 5 bases and the J gene lost 6 bases, with 11 bases spanning the gap. The CDR3 nucleotides are TGTGCCAGCAGTCCCCCTTTTGTCAATGAGCAGTTCTTC. This codes for CASSPPFVNEQFF.

The chain is built from TRBV13 and TRBJ1-1; perhaps TRBD1 as D (5 bases). The CDR3 is 12 residues long. V lost 1 base and J lost 11, with 11 bases in between. The germline V gene encodes CDR1 PRHDT and CDR2 FYEKMQ (reference sequence). Written as DNA, the CDR3 is TGTGCCAGCAGCTTAGACCGGGGGGTTGCTTTCTTT. Its translation: CASSLDRGVAFF.

The CDR3 protein is CASSLSQGNYGYTF. CDR3 coding DNA: TGTGCCAGCAGCTTATCCCAGGGTAACTATGGCTACACCTTC. The chain couples TRBV7-9 to TRBJ1-2; TRBD1 might be the D (5 bases). With 2 bases removed from V and 1 base from J, the gap between germline ends came to 8 bases. Germline values: CDR1 SEHNR, CDR2 FQNEAQ (reference sequence). This CDR3 spans 14 amino acids.

This chain connects TRBV15 to TRBJ2-1; 14 positions match TRBD2. CDR1 and CDR2 from the germline V gene are LNHNV and YYDKDF (reference sequence). Germline trimming cut 1 base from V and 1 base from J; bases unmatched to any gene: 0. The CDR3 covers 17 residues. The DNA of the CDR3 is TGTGCCACCAGCAGAGGGACTAGCGGGGGGTCCTACAATGAGCAGTTCTTC. Protein product: CATSRGTSGGSYNEQFF.

This sequence joins TRBV5-4 and TRBJ2-1; D possibly corresponds to TRBD2 (7 bases). V was shortened by 6 bases and J by 2 bases, with 12 bases between the two germline ends. CDR1 is SGHNT, CDR2 YYREEE, per germline (reference sequence). The CDR3 extends over 14 amino acids. The CDR3 loop reads CASTRGGTYNEQFF. The CDR3 DNA reads as TGTGCCAGCACGAGGGGGGGGACCTACAATGAGCAGTTCTTC. The full variable domain, rest sourced from reference TRBV5-4 and TRBJ2-1, is ETGVTQSPTHLIKTRGQQVTLRCSSQSGHNTVSWYQQALGQGPQFIFQYYREEENGRGNFPPRFSGLQFPNYSSELNVNALELDDSALYLCASTRGGTYNEQFFGPGTRLTVL.

This rearrangement joins TRBV3-1 (or the pseudogene TRBV3-2) to TRBJ2-1, with a tentative D call TRBD2 (7 bases). This CDR3 spans 15 amino acids. Trimming pared 0 bases from V and 6 bases from J, leaving 12 bases between. CDR1 LGHDT and CDR2 YNNKEL come from the germline V gene (reference sequence). CDR3 sequence (DNA): TGTGCCAGCAGCCAAGATTGGGGGGGCGTCAATGAGCAGTTCTTC. It yields the protein CASSQDWGGVNEQFF.

Comment on this clone: Possible read error: a much larger clone is one base away. V and J are TRBV12-3 or TRBV12-4 and TRBJ1-1; 7 bases line up with TRBD1. Trimming took 6 bases from V and 1 from J; bases not matched to a gene: 2. The length of the CDR3 is 13 residues. The CDR3 bases are TGTGCCAGCAGCGGGACAGAGAACACTGAAGCTTTCTTT. This gives the protein CASSGTENTEAFF.